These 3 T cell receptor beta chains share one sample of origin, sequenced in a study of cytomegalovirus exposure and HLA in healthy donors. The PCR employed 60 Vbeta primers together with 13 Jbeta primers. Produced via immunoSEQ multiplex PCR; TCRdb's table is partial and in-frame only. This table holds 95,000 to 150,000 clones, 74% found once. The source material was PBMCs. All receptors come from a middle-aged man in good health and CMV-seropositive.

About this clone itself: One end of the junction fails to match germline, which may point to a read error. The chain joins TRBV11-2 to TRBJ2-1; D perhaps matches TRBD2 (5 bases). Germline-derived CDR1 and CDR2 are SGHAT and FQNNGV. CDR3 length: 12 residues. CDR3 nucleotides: TGTGCCAGCAGCTGGACTTGGGGTGCTGGGGTCTTC. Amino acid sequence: CASSWTWGAGVF.

The CDR3 bases are TGTGCCACTAAGGGACAGGGGAATGAAAAACTGTTTTTT. It encodes CATKGQGNEKLFF. The gene calls are TRBV2 and TRBJ1-4, with 10 nucleotides matching TRBD1. The V gene end was trimmed by 10 bases and the J gene end by 5 bases; junction bases not matched to a gene: 4. Germline V gene lookup returns CDR1 SNHLY and CDR2 FYNNEI. CDR3 length equals 13 residues.

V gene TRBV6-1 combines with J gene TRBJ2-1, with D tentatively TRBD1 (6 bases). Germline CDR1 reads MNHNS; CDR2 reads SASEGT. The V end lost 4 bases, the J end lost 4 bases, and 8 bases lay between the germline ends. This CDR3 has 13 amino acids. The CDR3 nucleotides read TGTGCCAGCAGTGTGGACAGATACAATGAGCAGTTCTTC. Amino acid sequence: CASSVDRYNEQFF.